This T cell receptor (beta chain) is drawn from a study of blood T cell repertoires in COVID-19. Study at large: Acute and convalescent COVID-19 specimens originated in the United States, Italy and Spain.

Germline CDR1 and CDR2: GTSNPN and SVGIG (reference sequence). There are 14 residues in the CDR3. V was pared by 2 bases and J by 7 bases, with 15 bases between. TCRdb's copy holds only in-frame clones and misses some; the assay was immunoSEQ multiplex PCR. This sample has around 87,000 clones, with 75% to 85% found just once. The sequence derives from a woman over 75 with acute or convalescent COVID-19. Input material: peripheral blood. The rearrangement links TRBV30 to TRBJ2-1, with D tentatively TRBD2 (7 bases). The CDR3 DNA reads TGTGCCTGGAGTCTGGGGGGGGGCGTGAATGAGCAGTTCTTC. Translation gives CAWSLGGGVNEQFF.